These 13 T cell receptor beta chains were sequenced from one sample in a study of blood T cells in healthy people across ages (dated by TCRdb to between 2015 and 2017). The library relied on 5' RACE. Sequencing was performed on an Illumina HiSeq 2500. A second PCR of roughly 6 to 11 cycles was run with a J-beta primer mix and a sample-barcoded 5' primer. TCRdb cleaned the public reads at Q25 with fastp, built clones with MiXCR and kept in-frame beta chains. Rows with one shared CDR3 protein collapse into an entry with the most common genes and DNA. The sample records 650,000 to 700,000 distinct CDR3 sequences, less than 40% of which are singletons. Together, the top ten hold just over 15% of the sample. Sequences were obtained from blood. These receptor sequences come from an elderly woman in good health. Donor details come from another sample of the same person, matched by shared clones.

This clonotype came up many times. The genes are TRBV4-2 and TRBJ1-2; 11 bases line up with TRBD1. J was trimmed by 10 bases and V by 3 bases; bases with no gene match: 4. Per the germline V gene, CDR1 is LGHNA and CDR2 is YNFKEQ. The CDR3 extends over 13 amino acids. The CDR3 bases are TGTGCCAGCAGCCACGGGACAGGGGGTGACTACACCTTC. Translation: CASSHGTGGDYTF.

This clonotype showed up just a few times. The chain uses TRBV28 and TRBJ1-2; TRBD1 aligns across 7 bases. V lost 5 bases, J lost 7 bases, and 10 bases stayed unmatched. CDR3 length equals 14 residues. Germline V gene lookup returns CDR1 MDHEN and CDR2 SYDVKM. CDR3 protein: CASSLGDSHSGYTF. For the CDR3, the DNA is TGTGCCAGCAGTCTCGGGGACAGTCATTCTGGCTACACCTTC.

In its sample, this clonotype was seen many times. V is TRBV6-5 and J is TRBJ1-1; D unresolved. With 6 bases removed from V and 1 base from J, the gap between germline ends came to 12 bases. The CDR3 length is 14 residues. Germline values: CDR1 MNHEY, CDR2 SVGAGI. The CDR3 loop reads CASSPDVWNTEAFF. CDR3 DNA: TGTGCCAGCAGCCCTGATGTTTGGAACACTGAAGCTTTCTTT.

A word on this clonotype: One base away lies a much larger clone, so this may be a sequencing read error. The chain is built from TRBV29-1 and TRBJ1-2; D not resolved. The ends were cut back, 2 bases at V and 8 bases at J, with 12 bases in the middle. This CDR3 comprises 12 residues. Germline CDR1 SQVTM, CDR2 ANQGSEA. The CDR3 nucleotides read TGCAGCGTTGAAATGGCCAGGAGAGGCTACACCTTC. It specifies CSVEMARRGYTF.

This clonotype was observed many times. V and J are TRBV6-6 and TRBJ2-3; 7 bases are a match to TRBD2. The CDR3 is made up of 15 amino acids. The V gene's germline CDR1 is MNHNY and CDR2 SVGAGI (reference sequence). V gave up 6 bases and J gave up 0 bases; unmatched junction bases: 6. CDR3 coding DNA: TGTGCCAGCAGCGAACTAGCGTCGAGCACAGATACGCAGTATTTT. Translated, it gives CASSELASSTDTQYF.

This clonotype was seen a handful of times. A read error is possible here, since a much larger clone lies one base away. The CDR3 DNA is TGTGCCAGCAGCTTAGAGGTGGACTACTACAATGAGCGGTTCTTC. Translation: CASSLEVDYYNERFF. The chain recombines TRBV11-2 with TRBJ2-1, with D tentatively TRBD2 (6 bases). Germline CDR1 reads SGHAT; CDR2 reads FQNNGV. The CDR3 consists of 15 residues.

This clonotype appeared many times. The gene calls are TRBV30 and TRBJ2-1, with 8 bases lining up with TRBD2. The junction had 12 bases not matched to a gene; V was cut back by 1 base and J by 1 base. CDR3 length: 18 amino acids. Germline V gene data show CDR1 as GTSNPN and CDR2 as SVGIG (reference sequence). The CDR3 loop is CAWSAPFTSGRSYNEQFF. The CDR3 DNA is TGTGCCTGGAGTGCCCCTTTTACTAGCGGAAGATCCTACAATGAGCAGTTCTTC.

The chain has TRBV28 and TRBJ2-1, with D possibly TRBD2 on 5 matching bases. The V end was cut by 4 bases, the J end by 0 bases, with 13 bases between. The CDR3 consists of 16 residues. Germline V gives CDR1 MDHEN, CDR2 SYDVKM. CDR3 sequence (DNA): TGTGCCAGCAGTTCTCCGCGGGCCAGCTCCTACAATGAGCAGTTCTTC. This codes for CASSSPRASSYNEQFF. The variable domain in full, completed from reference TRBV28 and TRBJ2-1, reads DVKVTQSSRYLVKRTGEKVFLECVQDMDHENMFWYRQDPGLGLRLIYFSYDVKMKEKGDIPEGYSVSREKKERFSLILESASTNQTSMYLCASSSPRASSYNEQFFGPGTRLTVL.

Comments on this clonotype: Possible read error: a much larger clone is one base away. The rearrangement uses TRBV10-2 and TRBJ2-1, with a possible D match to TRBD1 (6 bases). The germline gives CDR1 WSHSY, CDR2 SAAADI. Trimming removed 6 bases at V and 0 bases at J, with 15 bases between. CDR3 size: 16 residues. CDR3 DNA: TGCGCCAGCAGCTCCGGGACAACGGGCTCCTACAATGAGCAGTTCTTC. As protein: CASSSGTTGSYNEQFF.

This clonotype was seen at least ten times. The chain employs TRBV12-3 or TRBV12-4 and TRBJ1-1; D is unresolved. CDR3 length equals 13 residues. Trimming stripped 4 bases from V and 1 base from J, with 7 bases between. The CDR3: CASSYTGNTEAFF. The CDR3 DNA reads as TGTGCCAGCAGTTATACGGGGAACACTGAAGCTTTCTTT.

The DNA for the CDR3 is TGTGCCAGCAGCTCGAGAGAGGGGAGTCCAGATACGCAGTATTTT. Protein: CASSSREGSPDTQYF. V and J are TRBV7-2 and TRBJ2-3; D possibly matches TRBD1 or TRBD2 (5 bases each). V dropped 4 bases and J dropped 4 bases, with 15 bases sitting between them. The CDR3 extends over 15 amino acids. Germline V gives CDR1 SGHTA, CDR2 FQGNSA.

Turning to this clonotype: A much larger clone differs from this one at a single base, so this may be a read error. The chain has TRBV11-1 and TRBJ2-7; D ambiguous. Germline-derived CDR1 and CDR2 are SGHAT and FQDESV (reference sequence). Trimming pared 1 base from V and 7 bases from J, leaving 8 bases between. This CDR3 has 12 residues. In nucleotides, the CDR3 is TGTGCCAGCAGCTTAGTAAGCCCTGAGCAGTACTTC. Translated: CASSLVSPEQYF. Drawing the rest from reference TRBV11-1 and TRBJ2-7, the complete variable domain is EAEVAQSPRYKITEKSQAVAFWCDPISGHATLYWYRQILGQGPELLVQFQDESVVDDSQLPKDRFSAERLKGVDSTLKIQPAELGDSAMYLCASSLVSPEQYFGPGTRLTVT.

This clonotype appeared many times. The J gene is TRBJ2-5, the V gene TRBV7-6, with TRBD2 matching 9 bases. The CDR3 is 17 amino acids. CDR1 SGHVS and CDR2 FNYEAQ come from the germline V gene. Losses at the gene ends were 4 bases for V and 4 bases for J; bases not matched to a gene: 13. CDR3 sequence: CASSSGPLAGRGETQYF. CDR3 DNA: TGTGCCAGCAGCTCCGGTCCCCTAGCGGGGAGGGGAGAGACCCAGTACTTC.